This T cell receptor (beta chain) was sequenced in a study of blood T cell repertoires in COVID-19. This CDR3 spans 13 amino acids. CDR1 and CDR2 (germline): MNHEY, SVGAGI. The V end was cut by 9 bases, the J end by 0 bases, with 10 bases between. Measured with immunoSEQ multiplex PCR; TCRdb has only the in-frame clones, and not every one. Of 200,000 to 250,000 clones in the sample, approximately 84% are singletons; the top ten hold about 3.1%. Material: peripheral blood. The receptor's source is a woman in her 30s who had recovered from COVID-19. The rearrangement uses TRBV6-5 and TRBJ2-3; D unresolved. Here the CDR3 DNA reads TGTGCCAGTCGACTCCAAAGCACAGATACGCAGTATTTT. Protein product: CASRLQSTDTQYF.